This entry lists 23 T cell receptor beta chains sequenced from one sample in a study of response to subunit inactivated influenza vaccine. MiXCR, applied by TCRdb to the RT-PCR reads, yields one record per CDR3 protein. The sample holds hundreds of thousands of distinct CDR3 sequences, 9.5% to 12% seen once. The sample was PBMCs from blood, taken 45 days after vaccination. These receptors were collected from a man aged 45-65 years who received an inactivated influenza vaccine.

This clonotype was recorded a few times. The chain joins TRBV7-8 to TRBJ1-3; D perhaps matches TRBD1 (6 bases). The CDR3 length is 17 residues. The V and J ends lost 2 bases and 0 bases respectively, with 14 bases between them. Germline V CDR1 and CDR2: SGHVS, FQNEAQ. The CDR3, as DNA: TGTGCCAGCAGCTTAACAGGACAGCTATCCTCTGGAAACACCATATATTTT. Protein sequence: CASSLTGQLSSGNTIYF.

V usage is TRBV3-1 and J usage is TRBJ2-1; the D gene is possibly TRBD2 (6 bases). The CDR3 length is 17 residues. V lost 1 base and J lost 9, with 22 bases in between. CDR1 is LGHDT, CDR2 YNNKEL, per germline (reference sequence). The CDR3 DNA reads as TGTGCCAGCAGCCAAGCGTGGGGGGAGTCCCCTCTGGGTGAGCAGTTCTTC. Amino acids: CASSQAWGESPLGEQFF.

This clonotype showed up just a few times. This chain's CDR3 is CAISDTSDLSSYNEQFF. The CDR3 coding sequence is TGTGCCATCAGTGATACCTCGGATCTAAGCTCCTACAATGAGCAGTTCTTC. This chain links TRBV10-3 with TRBJ2-1; D remains ambiguous. The CDR3 contains 17 residues. Germline assignment: CDR1 ENHRY and CDR2 SYGVKD. Trimming shortened V by 3 bases and J by 0 bases, and 15 bases separated the two germline ends.

This clonotype has only a few counts. The DNA of the CDR3 is TGTGCCAGCAGTTACGCAGTTGGGGGTGGACCCCTCCACTTT. The encoded protein is CASSYAVGGGPLHF. This sequence joins TRBV6-5 and TRBJ1-6, with TRBD1 as a possible D gene (5 bases). The CDR3 spans 14 residues. Germline CDR1 and CDR2: MNHEY and SVGAGI. V lost 2 bases and J lost 12, with 14 bases in between.

As regards this clonotype: A read error is possible here, since a much larger clone lies one base away. The genes are TRBV2 and TRBJ2-1; D gene ambiguous. CDR1 and CDR2 from the germline V gene are SNHLY and FYNNEI. Trimming removed 3 bases at V and 8 bases at J, with 17 bases between. The CDR3 extends over 15 amino acids. The CDR3 bases are TGTGCCAGCAGTGATAACGGAGCTCGCAGCGATGAGCAGTTCTTC. Translation: CASSDNGARSDEQFF.

The rearrangement links TRBV6-5 to TRBJ2-2; 8 bases align to TRBD2. V was clipped by 0 bases and J by 5 bases; unmatched bases: 5. Germline values: CDR1 MNHEY, CDR2 SVGAGI. The length of the CDR3 is 16 residues. In DNA, the CDR3 is TGTGCCAGCAGTTACTCCGGGGGGGTCGGGACCGGGGAGCTGTTTTTT. Translation gives CASSYSGGVGTGELFF.

The table lists this clonotype with a few counts. J is TRBJ2-1 and V is TRBV5-1; 8 bases are shared with TRBD2. Germline lookup yields CDR1 SGHRS and CDR2 YFSETQ. After removal of 2 bases from V and 5 bases from J, the junction contained 6 bases not matched to a gene. This CDR3 has 15 residues. CDR3 nucleotides: TGCGCCAGCAGCTTAAGCGGGGGTAGAAACAATGAGCAGTTCTTC. Translation: CASSLSGGRNNEQFF.

CDR3 amino acids: CASSRARVSDEKLFF. In DNA, the CDR3 is TGTGCCAGCTCCCGGGCCAGGGTGAGCGATGAAAAACTGTTTTTT. The chain has TRBV6-1 and TRBJ1-4; D is perhaps TRBD1 (5 bases). The CDR3 spans 15 residues. The V end lost 8 bases, the J end lost 6 bases, and 19 bases lay between the germline ends. Per germline, CDR1 MNHNS and CDR2 SASEGT.

A few counts support this clonotype. The chain employs TRBV5-1 and TRBJ2-5; no clear D. Per germline, CDR1 SGHRS and CDR2 YFSETQ. This CDR3 contains 14 residues. Trimming took off 4 bases at V and 3 bases at J, with 13 bases between the two ends. CDR3: CASSSQPGEETQYF. The CDR3 DNA follows: TGCGCCAGCAGCAGTCAGCCAGGTGAAGAGACCCAGTACTTC.

This rearrangement joins TRBV4-3 to TRBJ2-4; TRBD1 matches 9 bases. Trimming at V came to 3 bases and at J to 9 bases, leaving 9 bases not matched to a gene. CDR3 length: 15 residues. Germline V gene data show CDR1 as LGHNA and CDR2 as YSLEER. CDR3 bases: TGCGCCAGCAGCCAGTATGGACAGGGGTTTAGCATTCAGTACTTC. This codes for CASSQYGQGFSIQYF.

This chain joins TRBV4-1 and TRBJ2-5; D is possibly TRBD2 (6 bases). The CDR3 covers 15 residues. In germline, CDR1 is MGHRA, CDR2 YSYEKL. The V and J ends lost 0 bases and 5 bases respectively, with 13 bases between them. The CDR3 DNA sequence: TGCGCCAGCAGCCAAGATCTACTAGCCTGGGAGACCCAGTACTTC. Its protein product is CASSQDLLAWETQYF.

J is TRBJ1-5 and V is TRBV7-2; no clear D. This CDR3 is built from 15 residues. Germline V gives CDR1 SGHTA, CDR2 FQGNSA. Between the trimmed V and J ends, which lost 4 bases and 6 bases, there was a span of 16 bases. As DNA, the CDR3 is TGTGCCAGCAGCTCCACGCCTGGTGCGGGTCAGCCCCAGCATTTT. Translating it yields CASSSTPGAGQPQHF.

The chain has TRBV7-2 and TRBJ2-5; D not resolved. The germline CDR1 and CDR2 sequences are SGHTA and FQGNSA. The CDR3 runs to 14 residues. The V and J ends lost 1 base and 5 bases respectively, with 11 bases between them. The CDR3 sequence is CASSLVEFSETQYF. The CDR3 coding sequence is TGTGCCAGCAGCTTAGTGGAGTTTTCGGAGACCCAGTACTTC.

This clonotype occurred a few times. This chain links TRBV11-2 with TRBJ2-7; 10 bases are shared with TRBD2. J lost 4 bases, V lost 3 bases, and 9 bases had no gene match. Germline CDR1 and CDR2: SGHAT and FQNNGV. The CDR3 extends over 16 amino acids. This CDR3 reads CASSLEWASGGYEQYF. CDR3 nucleotide sequence: TGTGCCAGCAGCTTGGAATGGGCTAGCGGGGGTTACGAGCAGTACTTC. Complete variable domain (other parts from reference TRBV11-2 and TRBJ2-7): EAGVAQSPRYKIIEKRQSVAFWCNPISGHATLYWYQQILGQGPKLLIQFQNNGVVDDSQLPKDRFSAERLKGVDSTLKIQPAKLEDSAVYLCASSLEWASGGYEQYFGPGTRLTVT.

This clonotype has just a few counts. This chain uses TRBV10-3 with TRBJ1-4, with 7 nucleotides matching TRBD1. Germline CDR1 ENHRY, CDR2 SYGVKD. The CDR3 is 15 residues long. J was trimmed by 7 bases and V by 2 bases; bases with no gene match: 7. CDR3 coding DNA: TGTGCCATCAGTGAGCGAACAGGGGTTGGTGAAAAACTGTTTTTT. It is translated as CAISERTGVGEKLFF.

This clonotype was observed a few times. The CDR3 reads CASSQRVNFEQYF. The CDR3 bases are TGCGCCAGCAGCCAAAGGGTGAATTTCGAGCAGTACTTC. The rearrangement links TRBV4-3 to TRBJ2-7; no clear D gene. CDR1 LGHNA and CDR2 YSLEER come from the germline V gene. V gave up 2 bases and J gave up 6 bases, with 11 bases separating them. The CDR3 has 13 amino acids.

The V and J genes are TRBV3-1 and TRBJ2-1, with 11 positions matching TRBD1. This CDR3 is 15 amino acids long. The germline CDR1 and CDR2 sequences are LGHDT and YNNKEL (reference sequence). V trimming: 6 bases; J trimming: 8 bases; junction bases outside the gene matches: 9. The CDR3 region is CASSVGQGAFDEQFF. CDR3 DNA sequence: TGTGCCAGCAGTGTCGGACAGGGGGCCTTCGATGAGCAGTTCTTC.

This clonotype was detected many times. This rearrangement joins TRBV4-2 to TRBJ2-3; D perhaps matches TRBD2 (6 bases). Germline CDR1 reads LGHNA; CDR2 reads YNFKEQ. This CDR3 comprises 15 residues. V gave up 0 bases and J gave up 4 bases, with 11 bases separating them. In nucleotides, the CDR3 is TGTGCCAGCAGCCAAGAGGGGGGTAGCCCAGATACGCAGTATTTT. This sequence encodes CASSQEGGSPDTQYF.

This chain connects TRBV28 to TRBJ2-3, with 7 bases that match TRBD2. This CDR3 is built from 16 residues. V gave up 5 bases and J gave up 0 bases; unmatched junction bases: 8. The germline V gene encodes CDR1 MDHEN and CDR2 SYDVKM. CDR3 bases: TGTGCCAGCAGTAGGGAGGGAGGTAGAAGCACAGATACGCAGTATTTT. Translated: CASSREGGRSTDTQYF.

This clonotype was observed a few times. V is TRBV12-3 or TRBV12-4 and J is TRBJ1-3; D gene unclear. The CDR3 spans 14 residues. V lost 5 bases and J lost 0, with 8 bases in between. CDR3 coding DNA: TGTGCCAGCAGTCTGGGGTTCTCTGGAAACACCATATATTTT. It is translated as CASSLGFSGNTIYF.

This clonotype was counted only a few times. For the CDR3, the DNA is TGCAGTGCTGGGACTAGCGCCTACAACGAGCAGTACTTC. This translates into CSAGTSAYNEQYF. The V call is TRBV20-1, the J call TRBJ2-7, with 10 positions matching TRBD2. Germline CDR1 DFQATT, CDR2 SNEGSKA (reference sequence). This CDR3 region has 13 residues. V trimming: 5 bases; J trimming: 5 bases; junction bases outside the gene matches: 6.

This clonotype was recorded a few times. This chain joins TRBV10-3 and TRBJ2-5, with 12 bases lining up with TRBD2. V was pared by 3 bases and J by 5 bases, with 7 bases of the junction left unmatched. Germline V lookup: CDR1 ENHRY, CDR2 SYGVKD. This CDR3 comprises 16 residues. Here the CDR3 reads CAISELAGGRLETQYF. The CDR3 DNA reads as TGTGCCATCAGTGAACTAGCGGGGGGCCGACTGGAGACCCAGTACTTC.

The chain joins TRBV5-1 to TRBJ1-3; no definite D call. In germline, CDR1 is SGHRS, CDR2 YFSETQ. Between the trimmed V and J ends, which lost 5 bases and 0 bases, there was a span of 9 bases. CDR3 size: 14 residues. The CDR3: CASRADLSGNTIYF. CDR3 bases: TGCGCCAGCAGAGCAGACCTCTCTGGAAACACCATATATTTT.